This T cell receptor (beta chain) was recovered during a study of cytomegalovirus exposure and HLA in healthy donors. The wider study: Both the roughly 120 validation repertoires and the approximately 670 first-cohort repertoires used the same platform, as reported by a later analysis.

Of note for this clone: No antigen is known for it.

Germline lookup yields CDR1 SGHRS and CDR2 YFSETQ. This CDR3 contains 17 residues. V trimming: 4 bases; J trimming: 4 bases; junction bases outside the gene matches: 12. The data were produced by immunoSEQ multiplex PCR, yet TCRdb's version contains in-frame clones alone and is incomplete. The sample holds 110,000 or so clones, about 94% seen once. Study-level findings and limits: Listed as cytomegalovirus-associated were 150 to 200 TCR beta chains. Subsequent analysis found a tendency for first-cohort TCR clusters to co-occur within the 120 or so validation repertoires.

These donors were members of the 120-subject validation cohort, a group separate from the approximately 670-subject first cohort. This clonotype was obtained from a woman in her late teens or twenties in good health and CMV-seronegative. Specimen: PBMCs. The V and J genes are TRBV5-1 and TRBJ2-3; 10 bases are shared with TRBD2. The CDR3 DNA sequence: TGCGCCAGCAGCCGATGGGTATCCAGCGGGGGGGCAGATACGCAGTATTTT. It is translated as CASSRWVSSGGADTQYF.